A selection of T cell receptor beta chains follows, all from one sample in a study of shared clonotypes between healthy human individuals. Repertoires were generated with immunoSEQ multiplex PCR, while TCRdb's copy carries only in-frame clones and drops some. The sample records 730,000 or so clones, approximately 79% being singletons. What was sequenced was memory CD4+ T cells sorted from blood. The receptors shown here come from a woman in her thirties in good health. The conserved cysteine and the conserved F or W are not part of the CDR3 here. Rows may omit the clone size; those that give it use once, few, many or a size class.

clone size: .
V gene: TRBV7-2
CDR3 protein: ASSSYSAQGAWGTEAF

clone size: .
V gene: TRBV5-4
CDR3 protein: ASSTRDTNPQETQY

clone size: .
V gene: TRBV19
CDR3 protein: ASGANTEAF

clone size: .
V gene: TRBV28
CDR3 protein: ASGLAGIDEQY

clone size: .
V gene: TRBV6-4
CDR3 protein: ARRGEQSYEQY

clone size: few
V gene: TRBV5-6
CDR3 protein: ASSLASAETQY

clone size: .
V gene: TRBV30
CDR3 protein: AWSAPNRFNTEAF

clone size: once
V gene: TRBV4-1
CDR3 protein: ASSRRTSGSLRGYNEQF

clone size: .
V gene: TRBV19
CDR3 protein: ASSIENTEAF

clone size: .
V gene: TRBV5-8
CDR3 protein: ASSPIGTSPNTGELF

clone size: .
V gene: TRBV7-9
CDR3 protein: ASSLVSGGIDEQF

clone size: .
V gene: TRBV28
CDR3 protein: ASSPGTSGRHEQF

clone size: .
V gene: TRBV5-6
CDR3 protein: ASTDTGGRETQY

clone size: .
V gene: TRBV19
CDR3 protein: ASSKTTGSGNQPQH

clone size: .
V gene: TRBV9
CDR3 protein: ASSVQARSVGDEQF

clone size: .
V gene: TRBV27
CDR3 protein: ASRIRDRDTGELF

clone size: many
V gene: TRBV5-4
CDR3 protein: ASSSDRVNSPLH

clone size: .
V gene: TRBV4-2
CDR3 protein: ASSQEWGGDTEAF

clone size: .
V gene: TRBV7-2
CDR3 protein: ASSAGRSTDTQY

clone size: .
V gene: TRBV7-9
CDR3 protein: ASSSATDTQY

clone size: .
V gene: TRBV28
CDR3 protein: ASSYPTGAKNTGELF

clone size: .
V gene: TRBV5-1
CDR3 protein: ASSLPERGNYNEQF

clone size: .
V gene: TRBV9
CDR3 protein: ASSVAGTPHSGANVLT

clone size: .
V gene: TRBV9
CDR3 protein: ASSVGQGVGYEQY